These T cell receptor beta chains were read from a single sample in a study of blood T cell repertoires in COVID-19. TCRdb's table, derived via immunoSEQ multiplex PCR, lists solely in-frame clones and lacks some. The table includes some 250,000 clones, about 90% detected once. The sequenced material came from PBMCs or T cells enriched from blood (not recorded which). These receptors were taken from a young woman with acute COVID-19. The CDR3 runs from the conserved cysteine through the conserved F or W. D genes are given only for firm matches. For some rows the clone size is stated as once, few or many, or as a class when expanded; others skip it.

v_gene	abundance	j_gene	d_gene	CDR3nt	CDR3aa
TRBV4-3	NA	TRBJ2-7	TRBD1	TGCGCCAGCAGCCGAAACGGGGCAGGGGGTTTGTACGAGCAGTACTTC	CASSRNGAGGLYEQYF
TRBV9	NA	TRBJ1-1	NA	TGTGCCAGCAGCGTTCAGGGGATCACTGAAGCTTTCTTT	CASSVQGITEAFF
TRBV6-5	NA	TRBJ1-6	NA	TGTGCCACCCGAGGGAAGTTGTATAATTCACCCCTCCACTTT	CATRGKLYNSPLHF
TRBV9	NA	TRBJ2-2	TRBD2	TGTGCCAGCAGCCCTCGACTACTAGCGGGGGGCACCGGGGAGCTGTTTTTT	CASSPRLLAGGTGELFF
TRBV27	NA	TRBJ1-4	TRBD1	TGTGCCAGCAGTTTATCAGGGGGCAGGGAAAAACTGTTTTTT	CASSLSGGREKLFF
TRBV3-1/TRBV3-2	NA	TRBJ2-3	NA	TGTGCCAGCAGCCAAGATGTGAGTACGCAGTATTTT	CASSQDVSTQYF
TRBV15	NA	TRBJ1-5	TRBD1	TGTGCCACCAGCACCGGGACAGGGGGCCAGCCCCAGCATTTT	CATSTGTGGQPQHF
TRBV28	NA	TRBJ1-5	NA	TGTGCCAGCACCACACCGGGGGGGCCTAGCAATCAGCCCCAGCATTTT	CASTTPGGPSNQPQHF
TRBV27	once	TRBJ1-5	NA	TGTGCCAGCAGTTTGTACAGTTATCAGCCCCAGCATTTT	CASSLYSYQPQHF
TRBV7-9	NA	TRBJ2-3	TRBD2	TGTGCCAGCAGCTTAGGGGAGGGGACTAGCGGGAGCACAGATACGCAGTATTTT	CASSLGEGTSGSTDTQYF
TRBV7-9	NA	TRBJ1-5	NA	TGTGCCAGCAGCTCCAACGACAGGCCCATAGTCTCGCATTTT	CASSSNDRPIVSHF
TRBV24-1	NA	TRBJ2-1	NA	TGTGCCACCAGCCCCGGGACAAGCTACAATGAGCAGTTCTTC	CATSPGTSYNEQFF
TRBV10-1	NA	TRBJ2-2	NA	TGCGCCAGCAGTGACGGCGGTAAAGGAGACGGGGAGCTGTTTTTT	CASSDGGKGDGELFF
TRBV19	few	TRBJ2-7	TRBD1	TGTGCCAGTAGCGGACAGGGACCCTTTTTGATGGACGAGCAGTACTTC	CASSGQGPFLMDEQYF
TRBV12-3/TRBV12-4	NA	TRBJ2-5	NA	TGTGCCAGCAGTTTTCGGGAGCAAGAGACCCAGTACTTC	CASSFREQETQYF
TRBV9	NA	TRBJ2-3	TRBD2	TGTGCCAGCAGCGCGAGACTAGCAACTAGCACAGATACGCAGTATTTT	CASSARLATSTDTQYF
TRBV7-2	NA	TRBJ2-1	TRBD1	TGTGCCAGCAGCTTAGCTAGGGGGCCTTACAATGAGCAGTTCTTC	CASSLARGPYNEQFF
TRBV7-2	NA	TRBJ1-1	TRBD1	TGTGCCAGCAGCTTACAGACAGGGGCCCCTGAAGCTTTCTTT	CASSLQTGAPEAFF
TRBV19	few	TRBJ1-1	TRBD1	TGTGCCAGCCAGACCGGGACAGGGACGATCACTGAAGCTTTCTTT	CASQTGTGTITEAFF
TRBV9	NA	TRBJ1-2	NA	TGTGCCAGCAGCGCGACTCAACACAGGGTCTTTAACTATGGCTACACCTTC	CASSATQHRVFNYGYTF
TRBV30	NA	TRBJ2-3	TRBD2	TGTGCCTGGAGTGTTAGCGGGGGGACCACAGATACGCAGTATTTT	CAWSVSGGTTDTQYF
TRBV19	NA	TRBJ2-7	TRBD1	TGTGCCAGTAGTGGGACAGGGGGCTACGAGCAGTACTTC	CASSGTGGYEQYF
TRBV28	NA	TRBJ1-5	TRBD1	TGTGCCAGCAGCACGACAGGGGATTTTGGTCAGCCCCAGCATTTT	CASSTTGDFGQPQHF
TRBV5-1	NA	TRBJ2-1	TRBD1	TGCGCCAGCAGCGGCGGGACAGGTTTCTCCTACAATGAGCAGTTCTTC	CASSGGTGFSYNEQFF